This T cell receptor (beta chain) was sequenced for a study of cytomegalovirus exposure and HLA in healthy donors. Regarding the study as a whole: Most of the CMV-associated TCR beta chains (in a later analysis) appeared to be HLA-restricted.

A word on this clone: Its antigen is unidentified.

CDR1 and CDR2 from the germline V gene are MNHEY and SVGAGI. CDR3 length: 13 residues. The V end lost 1 base, the J end lost 8 bases, and 11 bases lay between the germline ends. It was with 60 Vbeta and 13 Jbeta primers that the PCR ran. The table came from immunoSEQ multiplex PCR; TCRdb's copy has only in-frame clones and leaves some out. The table lists some 170,000 clones, 60% to 80% of them singletons. The receptor was isolated from a man between 60 and 70 years old in good health and CMV-seronegative. The sample taken for sequencing was PBMCs. This chain uses TRBV6-5 with TRBJ1-2; D gene uncertain. The CDR3 sequence: CASSYYGQIGYTF. CDR3 nucleotides: TGTGCCAGCAGTTACTATGGGCAGATCGGCTACACCTTC.